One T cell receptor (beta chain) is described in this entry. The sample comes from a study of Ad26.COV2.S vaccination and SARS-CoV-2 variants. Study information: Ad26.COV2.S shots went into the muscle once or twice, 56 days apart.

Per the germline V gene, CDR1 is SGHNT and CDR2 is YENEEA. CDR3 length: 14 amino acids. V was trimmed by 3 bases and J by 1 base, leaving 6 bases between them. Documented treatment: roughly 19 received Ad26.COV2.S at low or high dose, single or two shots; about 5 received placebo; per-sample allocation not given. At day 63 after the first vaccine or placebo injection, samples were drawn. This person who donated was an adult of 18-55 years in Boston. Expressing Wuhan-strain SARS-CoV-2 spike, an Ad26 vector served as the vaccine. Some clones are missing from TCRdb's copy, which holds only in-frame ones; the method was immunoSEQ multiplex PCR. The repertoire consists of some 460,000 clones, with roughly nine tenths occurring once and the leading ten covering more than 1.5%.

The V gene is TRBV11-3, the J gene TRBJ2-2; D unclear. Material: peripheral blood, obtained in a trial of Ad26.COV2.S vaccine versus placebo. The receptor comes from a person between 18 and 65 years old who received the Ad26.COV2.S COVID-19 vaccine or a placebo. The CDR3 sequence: CASSLSRNTGELFF. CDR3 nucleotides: TGTGCCAGCAGCTTGTCGAGGAACACCGGGGAGCTGTTTTTT. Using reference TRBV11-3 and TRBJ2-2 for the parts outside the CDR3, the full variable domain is EAGVVQSPRYKIIEKKQPVAFWCNPISGHNTLYWYLQNLGQGPELLIRYENEEAVDDSQLPKDRFSAERLKGVDSTLKIQPAELGDSAVYLCASSLSRNTGELFFGEGSRLTVL.